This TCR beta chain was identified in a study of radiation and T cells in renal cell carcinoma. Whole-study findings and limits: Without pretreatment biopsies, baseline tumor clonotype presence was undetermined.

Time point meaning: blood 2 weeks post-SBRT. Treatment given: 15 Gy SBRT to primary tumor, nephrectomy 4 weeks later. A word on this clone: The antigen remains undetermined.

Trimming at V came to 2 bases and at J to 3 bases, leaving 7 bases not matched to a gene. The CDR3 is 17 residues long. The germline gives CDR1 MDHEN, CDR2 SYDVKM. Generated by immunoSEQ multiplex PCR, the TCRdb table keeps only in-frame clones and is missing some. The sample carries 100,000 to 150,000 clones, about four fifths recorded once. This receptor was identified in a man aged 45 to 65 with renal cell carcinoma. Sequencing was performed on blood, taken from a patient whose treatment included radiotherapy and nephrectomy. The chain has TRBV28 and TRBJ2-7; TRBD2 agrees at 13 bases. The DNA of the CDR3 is TGTGCCAGCAGTTTAGGGACTAGCGGGGCAGTCTTCTACGAGCAGTACTTC. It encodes CASSLGTSGAVFYEQYF.